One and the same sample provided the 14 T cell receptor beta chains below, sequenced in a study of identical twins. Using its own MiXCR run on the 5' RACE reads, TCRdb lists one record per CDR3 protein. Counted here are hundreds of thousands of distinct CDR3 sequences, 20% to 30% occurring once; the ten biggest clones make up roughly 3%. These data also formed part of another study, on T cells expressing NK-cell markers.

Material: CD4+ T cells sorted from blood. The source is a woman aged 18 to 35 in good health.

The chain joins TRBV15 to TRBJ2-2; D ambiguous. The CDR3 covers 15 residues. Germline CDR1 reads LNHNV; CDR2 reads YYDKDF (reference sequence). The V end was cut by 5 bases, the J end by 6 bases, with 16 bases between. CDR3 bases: TGTGCCACCAGCCCCCTTCCAAAGGGTCCCGGGGAGCTGTTTTTT. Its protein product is CATSPLPKGPGELFF. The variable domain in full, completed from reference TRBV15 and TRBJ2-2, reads DAMVIQNPRYQVTQFGKPVTLSCSQTLNHNVMYWYQQKSSQAPKLLFHYYDKDFNNEADTPDNFQSRRPNTSFCFLDIRSPGLGDTAMYLCATSPLPKGPGELFFGEGSRLTVL.

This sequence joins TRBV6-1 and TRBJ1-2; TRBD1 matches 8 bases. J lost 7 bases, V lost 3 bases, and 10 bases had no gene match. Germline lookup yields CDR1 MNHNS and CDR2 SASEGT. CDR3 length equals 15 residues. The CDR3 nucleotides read TGTGCCAGCAGTGAGCATCCGGGACAGGTGTCTGGCTACACCTTC. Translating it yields CASSEHPGQVSGYTF.

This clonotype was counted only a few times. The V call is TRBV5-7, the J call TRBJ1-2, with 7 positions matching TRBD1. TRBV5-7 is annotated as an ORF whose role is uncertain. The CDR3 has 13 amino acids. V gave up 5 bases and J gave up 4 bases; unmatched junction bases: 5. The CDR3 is CASRRDSFYGYTF. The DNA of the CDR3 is TGTGCCAGCAGAAGGGACAGCTTCTATGGCTACACCTTC.

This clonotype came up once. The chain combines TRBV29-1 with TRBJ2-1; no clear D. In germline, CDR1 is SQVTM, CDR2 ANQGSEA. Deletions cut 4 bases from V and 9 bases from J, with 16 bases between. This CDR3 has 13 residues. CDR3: CSVAAVARGEQFF. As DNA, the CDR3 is TGCAGCGTTGCCGCTGTAGCCCGAGGTGAGCAGTTCTTC.

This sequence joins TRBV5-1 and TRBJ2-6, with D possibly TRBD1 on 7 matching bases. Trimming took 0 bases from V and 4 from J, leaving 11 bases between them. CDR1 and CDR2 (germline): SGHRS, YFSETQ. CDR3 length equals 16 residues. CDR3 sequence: CASSLAEGAGANVLTF. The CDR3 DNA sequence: TGCGCCAGCAGCTTGGCGGAGGGGGCCGGGGCCAACGTCCTGACTTTC.

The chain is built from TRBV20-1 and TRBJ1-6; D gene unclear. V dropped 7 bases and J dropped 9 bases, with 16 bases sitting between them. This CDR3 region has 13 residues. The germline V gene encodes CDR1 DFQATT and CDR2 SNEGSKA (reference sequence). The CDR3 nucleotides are TGCAGTGTGAGGCGGACTACGGGTTCACCCCTCCACTTT. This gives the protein CSVRRTTGSPLHF.

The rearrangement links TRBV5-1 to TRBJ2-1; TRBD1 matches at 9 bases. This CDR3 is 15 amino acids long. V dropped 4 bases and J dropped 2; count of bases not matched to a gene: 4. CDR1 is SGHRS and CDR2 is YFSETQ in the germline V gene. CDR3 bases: TGCGCCAGCAGCCTGGGACAGGGAACCTACAATGAGCAGTTCTTC. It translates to CASSLGQGTYNEQFF.

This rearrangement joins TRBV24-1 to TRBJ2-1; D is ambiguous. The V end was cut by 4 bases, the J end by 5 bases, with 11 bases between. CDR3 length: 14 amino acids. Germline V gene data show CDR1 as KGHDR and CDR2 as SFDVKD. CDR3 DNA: TGTGCCACCAGTGACCCAAAGTCACACAATGAGCAGTTCTTC. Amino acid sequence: CATSDPKSHNEQFF.

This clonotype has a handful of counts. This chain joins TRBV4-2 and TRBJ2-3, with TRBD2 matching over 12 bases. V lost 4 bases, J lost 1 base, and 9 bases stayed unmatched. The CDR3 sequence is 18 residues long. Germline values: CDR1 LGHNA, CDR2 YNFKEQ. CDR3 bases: TGTGCCAGCAGCCCCTCTAGCGGGAGGGCCTCGGGCACAGATACGCAGTATTTT. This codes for CASSPSSGRASGTDTQYF.

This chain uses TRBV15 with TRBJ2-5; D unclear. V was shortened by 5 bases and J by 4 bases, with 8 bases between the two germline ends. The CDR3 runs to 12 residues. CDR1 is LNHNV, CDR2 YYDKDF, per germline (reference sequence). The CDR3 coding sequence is TGTGCCACCAGCGGCTCACGAGAGACCCAGTACTTC. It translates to CATSGSRETQYF.

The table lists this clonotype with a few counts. In DNA form, the CDR3 reads TGCGCCAGCAGCTTGGGACAGGGGGCGTTGAACACTGAAGCTTTCTTT. Amino acid sequence: CASSLGQGALNTEAFF. The V and J genes are TRBV5-1 and TRBJ1-1; 10 bases are a match to TRBD1. The V gene's germline CDR1 is SGHRS and CDR2 YFSETQ. This CDR3 is built from 16 residues. Germline trimming cut 0 bases from V and 0 bases from J; bases unmatched to any gene: 2. The full variable domain, with the rest looked up from reference TRBV5-1 and TRBJ1-1, is KAGVTQTPRYLIKTRGQQVTLSCSPISGHRSVSWYQQTPGQGLQFLFEYFSETQRNKGNFPGRFSGRQFSNSRSEMNVSTLELGDSALYLCASSLGQGALNTEAFFGQGTRLTVV.

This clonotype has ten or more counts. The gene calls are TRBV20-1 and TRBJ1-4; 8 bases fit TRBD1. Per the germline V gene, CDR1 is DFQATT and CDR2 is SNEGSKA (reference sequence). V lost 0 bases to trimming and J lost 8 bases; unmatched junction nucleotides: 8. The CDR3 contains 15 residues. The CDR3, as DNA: TGCAGTGCTAGAGATAACAGGGGGTTGGGGGAAAAACTGTTTTTT. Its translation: CSARDNRGLGEKLFF.

CDR3 loop: CASSLGGTGPQHF. The CDR3 DNA reads TGTGCCAGCAGTTTAGGAGGGACCGGGCCCCAGCATTTT. The chain employs TRBV12-3 or TRBV12-4 and TRBJ1-5, with D tentatively TRBD1 (5 bases). The CDR3 runs 13 residues. Between the trimmed V and J ends, which lost 1 base and 9 bases, there was a span of 10 bases.

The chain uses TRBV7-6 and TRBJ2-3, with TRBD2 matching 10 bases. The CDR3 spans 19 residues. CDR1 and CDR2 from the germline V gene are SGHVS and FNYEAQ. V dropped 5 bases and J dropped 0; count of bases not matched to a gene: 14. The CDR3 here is CASSLLPFSGGYSTDTQYF. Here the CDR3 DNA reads TGTGCCAGCAGCCTTTTACCCTTTAGCGGGGGGTATAGCACAGATACGCAGTATTTT.